A single sample gave rise to the 9 T cell receptor beta chains below, sequenced in a study of cytomegalovirus exposure and HLA in healthy donors. It was with 60 Vbeta and 13 Jbeta primers that the PCR ran. Assay: immunoSEQ multiplex PCR; the TCRdb copy retains only in-frame clones and omits some. The sample records about 110,000 clones, about two thirds being singletons. What was sequenced was PBMCs. All receptors derive from a female donor in good health and CMV-seronegative.

A single count supports this clone. The chain combines TRBV28 with TRBJ1-2, with 8 positions matching TRBD1. V lost 8 bases to trimming and J lost 4 bases; unmatched junction nucleotides: 6. CDR1 MDHEN and CDR2 SYDVKM come from the germline V gene. CDR3 length: 13 amino acids. CDR3 loop: CASGLTGGYGYTF. As DNA, the CDR3 is TGTGCCAGCGGCCTCACAGGGGGCTATGGCTACACCTTC.

CDR3 in amino acids: CASSLVPESSYEQYF. The CDR3 DNA reads as TGCGCCAGCAGCTTAGTCCCCGAGAGCTCCTACGAGCAGTACTTC. The chain combines TRBV5-1 with TRBJ2-7; the D is unclear. V lost 2 bases to trimming and J lost 0 bases, with 12 bases between them. The CDR3 length is 15 residues. CDR1 is SGHRS, CDR2 YFSETQ, per germline.

This chain joins TRBV9 and TRBJ2-7; 8 bases are a match to TRBD1. This CDR3 has 15 amino acids. Germline values: CDR1 SGDLS, CDR2 YYNGEE. The ends lost 7 bases at V and 1 base at J; junction bases unmatched: 10. The CDR3 sequence is CASGGAQGASYEQYF. The CDR3 DNA is TGTGCCAGCGGAGGGGCGCAGGGGGCTTCCTACGAGCAGTACTTC. Drawing the rest from reference TRBV9 and TRBJ2-7, the complete variable domain is DSGVTQTPKHLITATGQRVTLRCSPRSGDLSVYWYQQSLDQGLQFLIQYYNGEERAKGNILERFSAQQFPDLHSELNLSSLELGDSALYFCASGGAQGASYEQYFGPGTRLTVT.

This clone showed up just a few times. This chain joins TRBV7-8 and TRBJ2-5; the match to TRBD2 covers 14 bases. The J segment lost 11 bases and the V segment lost 1 base, leaving 9 bases of the junction unmatched. Per germline, CDR1 SGHVS and CDR2 FQNEAQ. The CDR3 sequence is 16 residues long. The CDR3 coding sequence is TGTGCCAGCAGCTTAGGCCGACTAGCGGGAGGGCGGGAGCAGTACTTC. Protein sequence: CASSLGRLAGGREQYF.

The chain links TRBV29-1 to TRBJ2-7; D is ambiguous. V was shortened by 6 bases and J by 0 bases, with 12 bases between the two germline ends. Germline lookup yields CDR1 SQVTM and CDR2 ANQGSEA. The CDR3 has 13 amino acids. The CDR3 reads CSVSTYLSYEQYF. CDR3 bases: TGCAGCGTGAGTACTTATCTCTCCTACGAGCAGTACTTC.

The rearrangement uses TRBV30 and TRBJ1-2; 9 bases match TRBD1. Germline V lookup: CDR1 GTSNPN, CDR2 SVGIG (reference sequence). CDR3 length: 14 amino acids. The V segment lost 2 bases and the J segment 2 bases; nucleotides outside the gene matches: 3. CDR3 residues: CAWSNTGGNYGYTF. DNA for the CDR3: TGTGCCTGGAGTAATACAGGGGGCAACTATGGCTACACCTTC.

The chain carries TRBV6-1 and TRBJ2-7; the match to TRBD2 covers 10 bases. Trimming took 0 bases from V and 2 from J; bases not matched to a gene: 7. The CDR3 is made up of 17 amino acids. Germline assignment: CDR1 MNHNS and CDR2 SASEGT. This CDR3 is CASSEAYGLADPYEQYF. The CDR3 DNA sequence: TGTGCCAGCAGTGAAGCGTACGGACTAGCGGATCCCTACGAGCAGTACTTC.

This clone was counted a single time. This chain uses TRBV29-1 with TRBJ1-2, with a possible D match to TRBD1 (6 bases). Germline CDR1 reads SQVTM; CDR2 reads ANQGSEA. CDR3 length equals 13 residues. The V end was cut by 5 bases, the J end by 7 bases, with 17 bases between. The DNA for the CDR3 is TGCAGCGTTATGACAGGAGGAAATTCTGGCTACACCTTC. Residues: CSVMTGGNSGYTF.

The chain joins TRBV10-2 to TRBJ2-1; maybe TRBD1 (5 bases). The CDR3 extends over 13 amino acids. The germline CDR1 and CDR2 sequences are WSHSY and SAAADI. The V end was cut by 2 bases, the J end by 10 bases, with 12 bases between. The CDR3 DNA follows: TGCGCCAGCAGTGAGGAAGGGGCACGAGAGCAGTTCTTC. It is translated as CASSEEGAREQFF.